This TCR beta chain comes out of a study of T cells in Graves' hyperthyroidism and ophthalmopathy. Whole-study findings and limits: Ophthalmopathy could be told apart from stable hyperthyroidism with a 13 V-J model.

The CDR3 length is 17 residues. V lost 5 bases and J lost 4, with 21 bases in between. Germline CDR1 and CDR2: SNHLY and FYNNEI. This clonotype was observed a handful of times. What it recognizes is unknown. This may be a read error: a much more frequent sequence differs by one nucleotide. It was RNA transcripts that yielded the amplified TCR beta CDR3 regions. The TCR CDR3 was amplified in a first-round RT-PCR using the HTBI primer set. In TCRdb, the multiplex PCR reads were re-called with MiXCR into one record per CDR3 protein. The sample records hundreds of thousands of distinct CDR3 sequences, around 13% being singletons. The study excluded patients with uncontrolled infection, other autoimmune disease, pregnancy or lactation.

What was sequenced was blood. This sequence was found in a woman between 18 and 30 years old with Graves' hyperthyroidism. The chain recombines TRBV2 with TRBJ1-5; D is possibly TRBD1 (5 bases). In DNA form, the CDR3 reads TGTGCCAGCAGTACGACTCCGGGACCGTTTTCAAATCAGCCCCAGCATTTT. Its protein is CASSTTPGPFSNQPQHF.